The 30 T cell receptor beta chains in this list originate from one sample, sequenced in a study of spatial heterogeneity in lung cancer. MiXCR, applied by TCRdb to the 5' RACE reads, yields one record per CDR3 protein. Of about 80,000 distinct CDR3 sequences listed, about a fifth are singletons. Noted time point: sample taken at primary tumor resection. The input material, whole RNA from tumor, nontumor lung or frozen PBMC, was sequenced unsorted. This specimen was PBMCs, taken at surgery. These receptors all come from a male donor with early-stage non-small cell lung cancer.

This clonotype has a handful of counts. The chain recombines TRBV7-2 with TRBJ1-6; 12 bases are shared with TRBD1. Germline lookup yields CDR1 SGHTA and CDR2 FQGNSA. The junction had 11 bases not matched to a gene; V was cut back by 5 bases and J by 6 bases. This CDR3 has 18 amino acids. In DNA, the CDR3 is TGTGCCAGCAGCCGACGACCGGGACAGGGGGCGGGTAATTCACCCCTCCACTTT. Protein: CASSRRPGQGAGNSPLHF.

This clonotype came up a few times. J is TRBJ1-5 and V is TRBV5-6, with D unresolved. There are 15 residues in the CDR3. V shed 4 bases and J shed 0 bases, with 11 bases lying between them. The germline CDR1 and CDR2 sequences are SGHDT and YYEEEE. DNA of the CDR3: TGTGCCAGCAGCCGAGGATGGATTAGCAATCAGCCCCAGCATTTT. Encoded protein: CASSRGWISNQPQHF. The full variable domain, in which reference TRBV5-6 and TRBJ1-5 provide the parts outside the CDR3, is DAGVTQSPTHLIKTRGQQVTLRCSPKSGHDTVSWYQQALGQGPQFIFQYYEEEERQRGNFPDRFSGHQFPNYSSELNVNALLLGDSALYLCASSRGWISNQPQHFGDGTRLSIL.

This sequence joins TRBV19 and TRBJ1-5; 8 positions agree with TRBD1. The CDR3 totals 14 residues. Germline lookup yields CDR1 LNHDA and CDR2 SQIVND (reference sequence). The J segment lost 2 bases and the V segment lost 6 bases, leaving 3 bases of the junction unmatched. The CDR3 nucleotides are TGTGCCAGTAGGGTACAGGGGGGCAATCAGCCCCAGCATTTT. It translates to CASRVQGGNQPQHF.

Only a few counts were recorded for this clonotype. The J gene is TRBJ1-4, the V gene TRBV7-9; TRBD1 matches at 10 bases. The germline CDR1 and CDR2 sequences are SEHNR and FQNEAQ (reference sequence). With 5 bases clipped from V and 0 bases from J, the junction kept 6 bases outside the gene matches. This CDR3 comprises 17 residues. In nucleotides, the CDR3 is TGTGCCAGCAGCCCCGGGACAGGGGCGCCAACTAATGAAAAACTGTTTTTT. It translates to CASSPGTGAPTNEKLFF.

The chain uses TRBV7-2 and TRBJ2-5, with TRBD1 matching over 7 bases. The germline V gene encodes CDR1 SGHTA and CDR2 FQGNSA. V shed 5 bases, J shed 1 base, and the junction held 4 bases outside the gene matches. This CDR3 is 14 amino acids long. CDR3 residues: CASSQDRAQETQYF. In nucleotides, the CDR3 is TGTGCCAGCAGCCAAGACAGGGCCCAAGAGACCCAGTACTTC.

The sample holds many counts of this clonotype. The chain uses TRBV4-3 and TRBJ2-1; 10 bases map to TRBD2. Looked up from germline, CDR1 is LGHNA and CDR2 is YSLEER. V was pared by 4 bases and J by 4 bases, with 10 bases of the junction left unmatched. This CDR3 is 17 amino acids long. For the CDR3, the DNA is TGCGCCAGCAGCCGATACACCGGGACTAGCGAGTACAATGAGCAGTTCTTC. Amino acids: CASSRYTGTSEYNEQFF.

This clonotype was observed a handful of times. The chain has TRBV20-1 and TRBJ2-1, with 12 bases lining up with TRBD2. Germline V gene lookup returns CDR1 DFQATT and CDR2 SNEGSKA (reference sequence). The CDR3 totals 14 residues. J was trimmed by 4 bases and V by 6 bases; bases with no gene match: 4. The chain's CDR3 is CSAVTSGGYNEQFF. The DNA for the CDR3 is TGCAGTGCGGTAACTAGCGGGGGGTACAATGAGCAGTTCTTC.

V is TRBV4-3 and J is TRBJ2-1; tentative D call: TRBD2 (5 bases). Trimming stripped 1 base from V and 4 bases from J, with 14 bases between. The CDR3 is made up of 16 amino acids. Germline CDR1 and CDR2: LGHNA and YSLEER. In DNA, the CDR3 is TGCGCCAGCAGCCAAGCCCTGACCGAGGGATACAATGAGCAGTTCTTC. Translation: CASSQALTEGYNEQFF.

Many counts were recorded for this clonotype. The gene calls are TRBV11-2 and TRBJ2-7; the D gene is possibly TRBD1 (6 bases). Trimming left V 0 bases short and J 5 bases short, with 14 bases between. The CDR3 is 15 amino acids. Germline V gene sequence: CDR1 SGHAT, CDR2 FQNNGV. The CDR3 DNA reads as TGTGCCAGCAGCTTAGATATAAGGACAGAGGACGAGCAGTACTTC. Amino acids: CASSLDIRTEDEQYF.

The chain recombines TRBV24-1 with TRBJ2-3; no firm D call. V was cut by 3 bases and J by 9 bases, with 9 bases left in between. CDR1 KGHDR and CDR2 SFDVKD come from the germline V gene. The length of the CDR3 is 12 residues. The CDR3 DNA is TGTGCCACCAGTGATGGTGCTCGGACGCAGTATTTT. It yields the protein CATSDGARTQYF.

The chain joins TRBV14 to TRBJ1-1, with D unclear. The CDR3 loop spans 13 amino acids. Trimming cost V 0 bases and J 11 bases, with 13 bases left between them. Germline CDR1 is SGHDN and CDR2 is FVKESK. CDR3 protein: CASSQDPSGAAFF. In DNA form, the CDR3 reads TGTGCCAGCAGCCAAGATCCCTCGGGCGCCGCTTTCTTT.

The rearrangement joins TRBV2 to TRBJ2-1; the match to TRBD2 covers 7 bases. Trimming cost V 7 bases and J 3 bases; bases outside gene matches: 6. This CDR3 has 14 amino acids. The germline V gene has CDR1 SNHLY and CDR2 FYNNEI. CDR3 in amino acids: CASTQRELYNEQFF. The DNA of the CDR3 is TGTGCCAGCACCCAGCGGGAACTCTACAATGAGCAGTTCTTC.

The rearrangement uses TRBV29-1 and TRBJ1-1; 7 bases are shared with TRBD1. Germline V gene lookup returns CDR1 SQVTM and CDR2 ANQGSEA. There are 13 residues in the CDR3. V trimming: 7 bases; J trimming: 0 bases; junction bases outside the gene matches: 5. DNA of the CDR3: TGCAGCGGCGGGGACAGAATGAACACTGAAGCTTTCTTT. This encodes CSGGDRMNTEAFF.

This clonotype was counted many times. At one boundary the junction diverges from the germline segment, which might be a read error. The V gene is TRBV12-3 or TRBV12-4, the J gene TRBJ1-1, with TRBD1 as a possible D gene (5 bases). CDR3 length: 15 amino acids. CDR3 nucleotides: TGTGCCAGCACCCCCCGGGGGATCCTGAACGCTGAAGCTTTCTTT. It encodes CASTPRGILNAEAFF.

This clonotype has at least ten counts. The chain has TRBV5-1 and TRBJ2-3, with 8 bases aligning to TRBD2. The trim removed 5 bases at V and 4 bases at J, leaving 12 bases unmatched. The CDR3 is 16 amino acids. CDR1 is SGHRS and CDR2 is YFSETQ in the germline V gene. The CDR3 DNA follows: TGCGCCAGCAGGTCCGGGTCGGAGCGGGGGTCAGATACGCAGTATTTT. Translation gives CASRSGSERGSDTQYF.

This clonotype was found a few times. V is TRBV20-1 and J is TRBJ2-4; D remains ambiguous. Germline CDR1 and CDR2: DFQATT and SNEGSKA (reference sequence). The V end lost 2 bases, the J end lost 1 base, and 9 bases lay between the germline ends. CDR3 length: 14 amino acids. The CDR3 reads CSARIELAKNIQYF. In DNA, the CDR3 is TGCAGTGCTAGAATTGAGTTGGCCAAAAACATTCAGTACTTC.

The rearrangement links TRBV14 to TRBJ2-7, with D possibly being TRBD1 (5 bases). V was pared by 6 bases and J by 0 bases, with 15 bases between. The CDR3 contains 15 residues. CDR1 is SGHDN and CDR2 is FVKESK in the germline V gene. The CDR3 nucleotides read TGTGCCAGCAGGCTGGGGCTACCCTCCTCCTACGAGCAGTACTTC. Translating gives CASRLGLPSSYEQYF.

This clonotype was picked up many times. V is TRBV11-3 and J is TRBJ1-1, with no clear D. The CDR3 has 11 amino acids. The germline gives CDR1 SGHNT, CDR2 YENEEA. V was shortened by 3 bases and J by 2 bases, with 1 base between the two germline ends. CDR3 sequence: CASSFNTEAFF. The CDR3 nucleotides read TGTGCCAGCAGCTTTAACACTGAAGCTTTCTTT. Looking up the rest from reference TRBV11-3 and TRBJ1-1 gives the full variable domain: EAGVVQSPRYKIIEKKQPVAFWCNPISGHNTLYWYLQNLGQGPELLIRYENEEAVDDSQLPKDRFSAERLKGVDSTLKIQPAELGDSAVYLCASSFNTEAFFGQGTRLTVV.

The V and J genes are TRBV27 and TRBJ2-1; TRBD2 matches at 9 bases. The CDR3 sequence is 16 residues long. V gave up 1 base and J gave up 8 bases; unmatched junction bases: 9. From germline, CDR1 is MNHEY and CDR2 SMNVEV (reference sequence). CDR3 DNA sequence: TGTGCCAGCAGTTTATTCGTTAGCGGGAGTGCCGATGAGCAGTTCTTC. Its protein product is CASSLFVSGSADEQFF.

This clonotype has ten or more counts. V gene TRBV13 combines with J gene TRBJ1-6; D not certain. The CDR3 covers 15 residues. CDR1 and CDR2 from the germline V gene are PRHDT and FYEKMQ (reference sequence). Trimming removed 2 bases at V and 2 bases at J, with 7 bases between. In nucleotides, the CDR3 is TGTGCCAGCAGCTTAACCGGCGCCTATAATTCACCCCTCCACTTT. Translating gives CASSLTGAYNSPLHF.

In this sample, this clonotype turned up a few times. V and J are TRBV27 and TRBJ1-2, with 7 bases matching TRBD1. The ends lost 3 bases at V and 5 bases at J; junction bases unmatched: 9. The CDR3 totals 15 residues. The germline gives CDR1 MNHEY, CDR2 SMNVEV (reference sequence). This CDR3 is CASSFLPGTDYGYTF. CDR3 in DNA: TGTGCCAGCAGTTTCCTACCGGGGACAGATTATGGCTACACCTTC.

This clonotype was seen a few times. The chain carries TRBV10-3 and TRBJ1-1; tentatively, D is TRBD1 (5 bases). Deletions cut 4 bases from V and 1 base from J, with 10 bases between. There are 14 residues in the CDR3. Looked up from germline, CDR1 is ENHRY and CDR2 is SYGVKD. CDR3: CAISGAGTNTEAFF. The CDR3 DNA reads TGTGCCATCAGTGGAGCGGGGACGAACACTGAAGCTTTCTTT.

Many counts were recorded for this clonotype. The rearrangement joins TRBV11-2 to TRBJ2-3; D uncertain. Per the germline V gene, CDR1 is SGHAT and CDR2 is FQNNGV. V lost 3 bases and J lost 4, with 5 bases in between. This CDR3 has 12 residues. Here the CDR3 DNA reads TGTGCCAGCAGCTTCGGAGCAGATACGCAGTATTTT. Amino acids: CASSFGADTQYF.

Many counts were recorded for this clonotype. This chain joins TRBV20-1 and TRBJ1-3, with D possibly being TRBD1 (5 bases). The CDR3 runs to 16 residues. CDR1 DFQATT and CDR2 SNEGSKA come from the germline V gene (reference sequence). Trimming removed 6 bases from V and 0 bases from J, with 18 bases in between. The CDR3 DNA is TGCAGTGCGCTAGACAGTCAGAAACTCTCTGGAAACACCATATATTTT. Protein sequence: CSALDSQKLSGNTIYF.

This clonotype turned up a few times. The CDR3: CSAKDRGYIQYF. The CDR3 DNA sequence: TGCAGCGCTAAGGACAGGGGATACATTCAGTACTTC. The gene calls are TRBV29-1 and TRBJ2-4, with TRBD1 matching 9 bases. The germline V gene has CDR1 SQVTM and CDR2 ANQGSEA. The CDR3 contains 12 residues. The V gene end was trimmed by 7 bases and the J gene end by 8 bases; junction bases not matched to a gene: 6.

CDR3 nucleotides: TGTGCCAGCAGTTTGTCTGGGCAGTACACCGGGGAGCTGTTTTTT. It encodes CASSLSGQYTGELFF. The genes are TRBV27 and TRBJ2-2; D not certain. V was clipped by 3 bases and J by 3 bases, with 11 bases between them. The CDR3 extends over 15 amino acids. The germline V gene encodes CDR1 MNHEY and CDR2 SMNVEV (reference sequence).

V usage is TRBV18 and J usage is TRBJ1-1; no reliable D call. The V end lost 3 bases, the J end lost 4 bases, and 6 bases lay between the germline ends. This CDR3 is built from 12 residues. Germline lookup yields CDR1 KGHSH and CDR2 LQKENI. The CDR3 coding sequence is TGTGCCAGCTCACCTATGGGCACTGAAGCTTTCTTT. It is translated as CASSPMGTEAFF. Complete variable domain (other parts from reference TRBV18 and TRBJ1-1): NAGVMQNPRHLVRRRGQEARLRCSPMKGHSHVYWYRQLPEEGLKFMVYLQKENIIDESGMPKERFSAEFPKEGPSILRIQQVVRGDSAAYFCASSPMGTEAFFGQGTRLTVV.

V usage is TRBV5-1 and J usage is TRBJ2-3; the match to TRBD1 covers 10 bases. V dropped 1 base and J dropped 5; count of bases not matched to a gene: 4. The CDR3 consists of 15 residues. Germline-derived CDR1 and CDR2 are SGHRS and YFSETQ. Written as DNA, the CDR3 is TGCGCCAGCAGCTTGACCGGGACAGGGGAAGATACGCAGTATTTT. Its protein product is CASSLTGTGEDTQYF.

V gene TRBV5-1 combines with J gene TRBJ2-6; 7 bases match TRBD1. J lost 0 bases, V lost 4 bases, and 7 bases had no gene match. The length of the CDR3 is 17 residues. CDR1 is SGHRS, CDR2 YFSETQ, per germline. For the CDR3, the DNA is TGCGCCAGCAGCATCACAGGGGATAGCTCTGGGGCCAACGTCCTGACTTTC. Its translation: CASSITGDSSGANVLTF.

This clonotype was picked up many times. The chain couples TRBV5-1 to TRBJ2-3; D gene ambiguous. The CDR3 has 14 amino acids. Between the trimmed V and J ends, which lost 0 bases and 0 bases, there was a span of 5 bases. In germline, CDR1 is SGHRS, CDR2 YFSETQ. The CDR3 DNA sequence: TGCGCCAGCAGCTTGGGATTTAGCACAGATACGCAGTATTTT. This codes for CASSLGFSTDTQYF.